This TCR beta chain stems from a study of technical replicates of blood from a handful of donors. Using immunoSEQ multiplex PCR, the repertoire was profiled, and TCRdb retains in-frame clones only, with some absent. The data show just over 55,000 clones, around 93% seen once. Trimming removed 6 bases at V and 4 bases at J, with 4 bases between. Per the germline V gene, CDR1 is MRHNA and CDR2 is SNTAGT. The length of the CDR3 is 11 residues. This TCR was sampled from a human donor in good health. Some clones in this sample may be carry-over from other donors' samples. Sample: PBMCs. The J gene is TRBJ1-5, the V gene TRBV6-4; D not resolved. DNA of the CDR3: TGTGCCAGCAGCCATAATCAGCCCCAGCATTTT. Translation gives CASSHNQPQHF.